This entry is about one T cell receptor beta chain. Its binding antigen is unknown. Base-call qualities are not available, and no considerably larger clone is one nucleotide away. The library was generated by the immunoSEQ multiplex PCR assay. The table was pulled from immuneACCESS by TCRdb, which kept in-frame rearrangements only. Such tables lose some clones; where checked, under half of the loss comes from unresolved V genes, and the rest has no known cause. This sample has about 79,000 clones in its table, and about four fifths of those were observed once. Of the sample, roughly 6% falls within the top ten clones. For every enrolled patient, mismatch repair deficiency was confirmed by either polymerase chain reaction or immunohistochemistry. TCR sequencing was performed for a few patients who responded to pembrolizumab therapy. The phase II trial prospectively tested pembrolizumab PD-1 blockade in advanced mismatch repair-deficient cancers regardless of tissue of origin. Peripheral blood T cell samples were collected serially, before PD-1 blockade began and at several time points afterward. Blood sampling time points were reported as weeks after the first dose of pembrolizumab.

The data derive from a study of PD-1 blockade in mismatch repair-deficient tumors (dated by TCRdb to about 2017). Concerning the study at large: Between September 2013 and late 2016, approximately 90 consecutive patients with 11 to 12 mismatch repair-deficient cancer types, all previously treated and progressing, were enrolled in the trial. Tumor-associated T cell clones in the peripheral blood of patients responding to PD-1 blockade were tracked using deep sequencing of TCR CDR3 regions. Paper-wide results and their limitations: Clones residing in the tumor, which were often undetectable in blood before treatment, expanded quickly after pembrolizumab and then contracted, generally before radiologic responses.

The cysteine opens and the phenylalanine closes a CDR3 of 20 amino acids. The DNA shown is the 60-base CDR3, in frame from base 1. Based on the germline V gene, the CDR1 and CDR2 sequences are LGHNA and YNFKEQ. V is clipped by 0 bases and J by 0 bases, and the sequence between their germline boundaries is 18 bases long. This specimen was peripheral blood, taken 44 weeks after starting pembrolizumab. The chain employs TRBV4-2 and TRBJ2-6; no D gene is confidently identified. The origin of this receptor is an adult with mismatch repair-deficient cancer. The nucleotide sequence reads as follows: TGTGCCAGCAGCCAAGATTTGTCGGGCAGGTCCTACTCTGGGGCCAACGTCCTGACTTTC. Translated, it reads CASSQDLSGRSYSGANVLTF.